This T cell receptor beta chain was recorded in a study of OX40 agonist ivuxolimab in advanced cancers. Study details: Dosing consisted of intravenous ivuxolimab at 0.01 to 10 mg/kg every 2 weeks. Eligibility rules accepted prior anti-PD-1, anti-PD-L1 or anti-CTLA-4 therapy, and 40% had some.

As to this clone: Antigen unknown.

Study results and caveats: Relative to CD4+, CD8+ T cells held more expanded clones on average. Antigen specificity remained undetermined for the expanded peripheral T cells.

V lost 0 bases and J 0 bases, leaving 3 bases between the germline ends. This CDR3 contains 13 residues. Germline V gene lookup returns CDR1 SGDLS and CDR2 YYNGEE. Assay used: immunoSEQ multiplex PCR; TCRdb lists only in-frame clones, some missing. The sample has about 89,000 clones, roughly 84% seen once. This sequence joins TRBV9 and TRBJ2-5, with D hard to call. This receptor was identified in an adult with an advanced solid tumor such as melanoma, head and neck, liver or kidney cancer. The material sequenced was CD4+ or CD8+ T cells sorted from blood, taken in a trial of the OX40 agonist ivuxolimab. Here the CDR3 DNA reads TGTGCCAGCAGCGTAGCACACCAAGAGACCCAGTACTTC. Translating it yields CASSVAHQETQYF.